This record covers a single TCR beta chain. These data originate in a study of T cell repertoires in cytomegalovirus infection. Overall study context: Public TCR beta signatures provided an indication of both CMV infection and a matching HLA type.

V lost 2 bases and J lost 4, with 12 bases in between. The CDR3 loop spans 15 amino acids. The V gene's germline CDR1 is MNHEY and CDR2 SVGEGT. TCRdb re-derived calls from the reads in MiXCR, one entry per CDR3 protein. The table includes nearly 450,000 distinct CDR3 sequences, approximately 32% detected once. The sequencing sample was made of PBMCs. The TCR was taken from a human donor in good health (CMV status not recorded). Some clones in this sample may be carry-over from other donors' samples. The chain combines TRBV6-2 or TRBV6-3 with TRBJ1-5; D is ambiguous. CDR3: CASSYGMAGNQPQHF. The CDR3, as DNA: TGTGCCAGCAGTTACGGGATGGCGGGGAATCAGCCCCAGCATTTT.